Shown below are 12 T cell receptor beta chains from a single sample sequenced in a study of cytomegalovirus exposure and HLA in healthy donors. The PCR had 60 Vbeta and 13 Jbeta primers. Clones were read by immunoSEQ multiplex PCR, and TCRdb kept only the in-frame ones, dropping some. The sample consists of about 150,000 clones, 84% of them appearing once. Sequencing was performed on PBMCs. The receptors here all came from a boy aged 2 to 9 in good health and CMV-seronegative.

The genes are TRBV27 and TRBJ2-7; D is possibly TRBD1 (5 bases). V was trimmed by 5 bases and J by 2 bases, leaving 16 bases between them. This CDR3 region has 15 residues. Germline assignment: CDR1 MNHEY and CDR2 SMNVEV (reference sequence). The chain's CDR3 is CASSVGTGPTYEQYF. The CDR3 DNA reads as TGTGCCAGCAGTGTCGGTACAGGACCCACCTACGAGCAGTACTTC.

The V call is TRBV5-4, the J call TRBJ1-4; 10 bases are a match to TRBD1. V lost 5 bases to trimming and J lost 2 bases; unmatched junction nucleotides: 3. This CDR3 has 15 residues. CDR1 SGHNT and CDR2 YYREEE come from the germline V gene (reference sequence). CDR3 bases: TGTGCCAGCAGGCCGGGACAGGGGACTAATGAAAAACTGTTTTTT. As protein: CASRPGQGTNEKLFF.

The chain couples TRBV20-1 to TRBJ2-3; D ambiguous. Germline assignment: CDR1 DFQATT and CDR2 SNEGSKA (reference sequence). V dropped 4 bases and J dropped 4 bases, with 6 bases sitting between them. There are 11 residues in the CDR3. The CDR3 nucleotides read TGCAGTGCTACCCCTGCAGATACGCAGTATTTT. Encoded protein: CSATPADTQYF.

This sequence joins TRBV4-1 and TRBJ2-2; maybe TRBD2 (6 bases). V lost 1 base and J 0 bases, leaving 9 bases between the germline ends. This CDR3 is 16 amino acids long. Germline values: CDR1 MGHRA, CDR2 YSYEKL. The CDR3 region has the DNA TGCGCCAGCAGCCAAGCGCGGGGAGCGAACACCGGGGAGCTGTTTTTT. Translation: CASSQARGANTGELFF.

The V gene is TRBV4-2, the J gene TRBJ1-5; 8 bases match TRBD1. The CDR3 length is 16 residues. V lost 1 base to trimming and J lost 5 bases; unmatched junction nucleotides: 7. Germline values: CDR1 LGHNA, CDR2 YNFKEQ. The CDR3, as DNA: TGTGCCAGCAGCCAAGTTACCAGGGGGCTTGATCAGCCCCAGCATTTT. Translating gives CASSQVTRGLDQPQHF.

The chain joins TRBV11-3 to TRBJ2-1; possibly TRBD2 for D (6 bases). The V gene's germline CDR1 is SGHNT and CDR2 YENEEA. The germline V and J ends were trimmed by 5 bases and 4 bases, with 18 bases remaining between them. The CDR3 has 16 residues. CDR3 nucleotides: TGTGCCAGCAGCCCCCGGGGGACGTCATTATACAATGAGCAGTTCTTC. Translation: CASSPRGTSLYNEQFF.

Written as DNA, the CDR3 is TGTGCCAGCAGCTTCTTCCGGGACAGGGCTAATTCACCCCTCCACTTT. It specifies CASSFFRDRANSPLHF. The genes are TRBV7-6 and TRBJ1-6, with 9 bases matching TRBD1. Germline CDR1 is SGHVS and CDR2 is FNYEAQ. The CDR3 is made up of 16 amino acids. V dropped 3 bases and J dropped 6; count of bases not matched to a gene: 6.

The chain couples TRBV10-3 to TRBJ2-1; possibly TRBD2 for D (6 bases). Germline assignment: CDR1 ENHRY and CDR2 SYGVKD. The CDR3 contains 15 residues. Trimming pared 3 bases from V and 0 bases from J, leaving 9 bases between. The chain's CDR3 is CAISDGGASYNEQFF. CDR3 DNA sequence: TGTGCCATCAGTGACGGAGGGGCCTCCTACAATGAGCAGTTCTTC.

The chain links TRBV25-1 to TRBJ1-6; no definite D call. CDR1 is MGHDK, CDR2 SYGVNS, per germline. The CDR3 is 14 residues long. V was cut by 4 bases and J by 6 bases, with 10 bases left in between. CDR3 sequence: CASSGPGGNSPLHF. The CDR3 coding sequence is TGTGCCAGCAGTGGACCGGGTGGTAATTCACCCCTCCACTTT. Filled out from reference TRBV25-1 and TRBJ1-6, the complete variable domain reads EADIYQTPRYLVIGTGKKITLECSQTMGHDKMYWYQQDPGMELHLIHYSYGVNSTEKGDLSSESTVSRIRTEHFPLTLESARPSHTSQYLCASSGPGGNSPLHFGNGTRLTVT.

CDR3 loop: CASSPTGGYEQYF. Here the CDR3 DNA reads TGTGCCAGCTCTCCGACAGGGGGCTACGAGCAGTACTTC. The V gene is TRBV18, the J gene TRBJ2-7; 9 bases align to TRBD1. This CDR3 has 13 amino acids. Germline V gives CDR1 KGHSH, CDR2 LQKENI. The J segment lost 3 bases and the V segment lost 6 bases, leaving 3 bases of the junction unmatched.

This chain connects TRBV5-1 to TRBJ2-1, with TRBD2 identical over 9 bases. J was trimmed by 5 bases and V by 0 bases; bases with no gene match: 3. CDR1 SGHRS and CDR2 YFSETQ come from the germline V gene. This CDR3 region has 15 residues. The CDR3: CASSLAVAGDNEQFF. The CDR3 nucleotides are TGCGCCAGCAGCTTGGCGGTAGCGGGGGACAATGAGCAGTTCTTC.

The CDR3 is CASSLGAGSETQYF. The CDR3 DNA sequence: TGTGCCAGCAGCTTAGGGGCGGGGTCGGAGACCCAGTACTTC. The chain employs TRBV7-2 and TRBJ2-5; tentative D call: TRBD2 (6 bases). The CDR3 is 14 residues long. Germline values: CDR1 SGHTA, CDR2 FQGNSA. V gave up 1 base and J gave up 5 bases, with 11 bases separating them.